These 23 T cell receptor beta chains were sequenced from one sample in a study of cytomegalovirus exposure and HLA in healthy donors. PCR was performed using 60 Vbeta and 13 Jbeta primers. Only in-frame clones appear in the TCRdb table, and some are missing; sequencing was by immunoSEQ multiplex PCR. The sample shows around 140,000 clones, approximately 84% of them seen only once. The sample was PBMCs. These receptors were taken from a woman aged 40 to 50 in good health and CMV-seronegative.

This clone appeared once. The V gene is TRBV28, the J gene TRBJ2-5; possible D gene TRBD2, 6 bases. The CDR3 sequence is 14 residues long. Trimming removed 2 bases from V and 2 bases from J, with 9 bases in between. Germline CDR1 and CDR2: MDHEN and SYDVKM. The CDR3 region is CASSLIGRQETQYF. Written as DNA, the CDR3 is TGTGCCAGCAGTTTAATCGGGAGACAAGAGACCCAGTACTTC.

CDR3 residues: CASSFLGRSTYEQYF. CDR3 nucleotides: TGTGCCAGCAGTTTCCTTGGCAGATCAACCTACGAGCAGTACTTC. V gene TRBV28 combines with J gene TRBJ2-7; no clear D. From germline, CDR1 is MDHEN and CDR2 SYDVKM. V shed 3 bases and J shed 2 bases, with 14 bases lying between them. The CDR3 loop spans 15 amino acids.

The V gene is TRBV5-1, the J gene TRBJ2-1; TRBD2 agrees at 8 bases. Trimming removed 2 bases from V and 1 base from J; junction bases left unmatched: 8. CDR3 length: 17 residues. Germline CDR1 reads SGHRS; CDR2 reads YFSETQ. CDR3 bases: TGCGCCAGCAGCTTAGCTAGCGGGTACAGTTCCTACAATGAGCAGTTCTTC. Its translation is CASSLASGYSSYNEQFF.

V gene TRBV25-1 combines with J gene TRBJ2-1; 11 bases are a match to TRBD2. The CDR3 runs to 15 residues. Trimming cost V 1 base and J 8 bases; bases outside gene matches: 4. Germline V gene lookup returns CDR1 MGHDK and CDR2 SYGVNS. As DNA, the CDR3 is TGTGCCAGCAGTGAATTTAGCGGGAGGGGCGATGAGCAGTTCTTC. This sequence encodes CASSEFSGRGDEQFF. Together with reference TRBV25-1 and TRBJ2-1, the CDR3 gives the full variable domain: EADIYQTPRYLVIGTGKKITLECSQTMGHDKMYWYQQDPGMELHLIHYSYGVNSTEKGDLSSESTVSRIRTEHFPLTLESARPSHTSQYLCASSEFSGRGDEQFFGPGTRLTVL.

This chain connects TRBV9 to TRBJ2-1; maybe TRBD1 (6 bases). Germline V gene sequence: CDR1 SGDLS, CDR2 YYNGEE. V lost 0 bases and J 1 base, leaving 8 bases between the germline ends. This CDR3 has 15 amino acids. In DNA, the CDR3 is TGTGCCAGCAGCGTAGGGCAGGGGTCCTACAATGAGCAGTTCTTC. Translating it yields CASSVGQGSYNEQFF.

J is TRBJ1-2 and V is TRBV21-1; the D call TRBD1 from the table was never checked on the DNA. TRBV21-1 is given as a pseudogene. This CDR3 spans 13 amino acids. CDR3 sequence: CASSDRVKDGYTF. CDR3 DNA sequence: TGTGCCAGCAGCGACAGGGTGAAGGATGGCTACACCTTC.

This chain uses TRBV19 with TRBJ2-1; 7 bases match TRBD2. The CDR3 is 16 residues long. Germline V lookup: CDR1 LNHDA, CDR2 SQIVND (reference sequence). V shed 7 bases, J shed 1 base, and the junction held 10 bases outside the gene matches. This chain's CDR3 is CASNSGRRGSYNEQFF. The CDR3 DNA follows: TGTGCCAGTAACTCGGGCCGGCGGGGGTCCTACAATGAGCAGTTCTTC.

V is TRBV6-6 and J is TRBJ1-1, with 10 bases aligning to TRBD1. The CDR3 has 14 amino acids. Germline V gene sequence: CDR1 MNHNY, CDR2 SVGAGI (reference sequence). V was clipped by 5 bases and J by 4 bases; unmatched bases: 4. CDR3 loop: CASSKTGGGTEAFF. As DNA, the CDR3 is TGTGCCAGCAGTAAGACAGGGGGCGGCACTGAAGCTTTCTTT.

This rearrangement joins TRBV7-2 to TRBJ2-7; no clear D. V lost 2 bases and J 1 base, leaving 6 bases between the germline ends. CDR1 and CDR2 from the germline V gene are SGHTA and FQGNSA. The CDR3 consists of 13 residues. CDR3 amino acids: CASSLSLSYEQYF. In DNA form, the CDR3 reads TGTGCCAGCAGCTTATCCCTATCCTACGAGCAGTACTTC.

The chain uses TRBV10-1 and TRBJ1-1; 7 nucleotides line up with TRBD1. CDR3 size: 15 residues. In germline, CDR1 is WNHNN, CDR2 SYGVQD (reference sequence). V trimming: 3 bases; J trimming: 3 bases; junction bases outside the gene matches: 7. The CDR3 spells CASSERATGDTEAFF. CDR3 coding DNA: TGCGCCAGCAGTGAAAGGGCTACAGGGGACACTGAAGCTTTCTTT.

CDR3 sequence (DNA): TGTGCCAGCACTCGAATCGGGGCGGACGCAGGGGTGGGGACGCAGTATTTT. It is translated as CASTRIGADAGVGTQYF. The chain combines TRBV28 with TRBJ2-3, with D possibly matching TRBD1 (6 bases). Trimming stripped 7 bases from V and 9 bases from J, with 29 bases between. CDR1 and CDR2 (germline): MDHEN, SYDVKM. The CDR3 runs 17 residues. Full variable domain (missing parts from reference TRBV28 and TRBJ2-3): DVKVTQSSRYLVKRTGEKVFLECVQDMDHENMFWYRQDPGLGLRLIYFSYDVKMKEKGDIPEGYSVSREKKERFSLILESASTNQTSMYLCASTRIGADAGVGTQYFGPGTRLTVL.

The genes are TRBV12-5 and TRBJ1-2; 9 nucleotides align to TRBD1. V gave up 6 bases and J gave up 9 bases; unmatched junction bases: 14. CDR3 length equals 15 residues. CDR1 LGHNT and CDR2 FRNRAP come from the germline V gene. CDR3 protein: CASGISSGTGLSYTF. Written as DNA, the CDR3 is TGTGCTAGTGGAATTTCCTCCGGGACAGGGTTGAGCTACACCTTC.

The V and J genes are TRBV9 and TRBJ2-2; D perhaps matches TRBD1 (5 bases). Per germline, CDR1 SGDLS and CDR2 YYNGEE. The ends were cut back, 0 bases at V and 7 bases at J, with 10 bases in the middle. The CDR3 consists of 14 residues. The CDR3 DNA follows: TGTGCCAGCAGCGTAGTTCAGGGCAGCGGGGAGCTGTTTTTT. Residues: CASSVVQGSGELFF.

V usage is TRBV14 and J usage is TRBJ1-1; the match to TRBD1 covers 10 bases. After removal of 6 bases from V and 4 bases from J, the junction contained 20 bases not matched to a gene. The CDR3 runs to 19 residues. Per the germline V gene, CDR1 is SGHDN and CDR2 is FVKESK. Written as DNA, the CDR3 is TGTGCCAGCAGTCTTCGACAGGGGGCGCACATTAAGGAACTCACTGAAGCTTTCTTT. Translation gives CASSLRQGAHIKELTEAFF.

This chain links TRBV13 with TRBJ2-7; weak D call: TRBD1 (5 bases). V shed 2 bases and J shed 3 bases, with 11 bases lying between them. Germline CDR1 is PRHDT and CDR2 is FYEKMQ (reference sequence). There are 14 residues in the CDR3. Here the CDR3 DNA reads TGTGCCAGCAGCTTATGGGTCAGGGACTACGAGCAGTACTTC. The encoded protein is CASSLWVRDYEQYF.

The chain has TRBV7-2 and TRBJ1-2, with D perhaps matching TRBD1 (6 bases). CDR1 and CDR2 (germline): SGHTA, FQGNSA. V was shortened by 2 bases and J by 6 bases, with 13 bases between the two germline ends. This CDR3 has 14 residues. The DNA for the CDR3 is TGTGCCAGCAGCTTACAGACAGGAAGAGATGGCTACACCTTC. This translates into CASSLQTGRDGYTF.

The chain links TRBV2 to TRBJ1-1; possible D gene TRBD1, 6 bases. Germline CDR1 reads SNHLY; CDR2 reads FYNNEI. This CDR3 is 14 amino acids long. Trimming stripped 2 bases from V and 6 bases from J, with 13 bases between. The CDR3 DNA is TGTGCCAGCAGTGAAACAGGGCCCCCACCTGAAGCTTTCTTT. Amino acids: CASSETGPPPEAFF.

J is TRBJ2-1 and V is TRBV11-3, with D perhaps matching TRBD2 (5 bases). Trimming took off 0 bases at V and 13 bases at J, with 13 bases between the two ends. The V gene's germline CDR1 is SGHNT and CDR2 YENEEA. CDR3 length equals 13 residues. The CDR3 spells CASSLDLASPQFF. The CDR3 DNA reads TGTGCCAGCAGCTTAGATCTCGCTAGCCCACAGTTCTTC. The full variable domain, rest sourced from reference TRBV11-3 and TRBJ2-1, is EAGVVQSPRYKIIEKKQPVAFWCNPISGHNTLYWYLQNLGQGPELLIRYENEEAVDDSQLPKDRFSAERLKGVDSTLKIQPAELGDSAVYLCASSLDLASPQFFGPGTRLTVL.

This clone appeared a few times. The J gene is TRBJ2-6, the V gene TRBV19, with D possibly TRBD1 on 6 matching bases. The CDR3 sequence is 12 residues long. Looked up from germline, CDR1 is LNHDA and CDR2 is SQIVND (reference sequence). Trimming removed 7 bases from V and 8 bases from J, with 9 bases in between. The DNA for the CDR3 is TGTGCCAGTACCAGGGGAACCAACGTCCTGACTTTC. Protein sequence: CASTRGTNVLTF. Full variable domain (rest looked up from reference TRBV19 and TRBJ2-6): DGGITQSPKYLFRKEGQNVTLSCEQNLNHDAMYWYRQDPGQGLRLIYYSQIVNDFQKGDIAEGYSVSREKKESFPLTVTSAQKNPTAFYLCASTRGTNVLTFGAGSRLTVL.

The V gene is TRBV28, the J gene TRBJ2-7; TRBD2 is a possible D gene (5 bases). CDR1 is MDHEN and CDR2 is SYDVKM in the germline V gene. The CDR3 sequence is 14 residues long. Trimming took 7 bases from V and 0 from J, leaving 13 bases between them. Here the CDR3 DNA reads TGTGCCAGCACCCAGGCCGGGATCTCCTACGAGCAGTACTTC. This sequence encodes CASTQAGISYEQYF.

This chain connects TRBV28 to TRBJ1-5; unclear D gene. V lost 8 bases and J 1 base, leaving 6 bases between the germline ends. Germline CDR1 MDHEN, CDR2 SYDVKM. The CDR3 runs 12 residues. The DNA of the CDR3 is TGTGCCAGCCGGAGAAGCAATCAGCCCCAGCATTTT. Amino acids: CASRRSNQPQHF. The variable domain in full, completed from reference TRBV28 and TRBJ1-5, reads DVKVTQSSRYLVKRTGEKVFLECVQDMDHENMFWYRQDPGLGLRLIYFSYDVKMKEKGDIPEGYSVSREKKERFSLILESASTNQTSMYLCASRRSNQPQHFGDGTRLSIL.

V gene TRBV5-1 combines with J gene TRBJ2-2; TRBD1 aligns across 10 bases. V lost 1 base, J lost 7 bases, and 10 bases stayed unmatched. Germline V gene sequence: CDR1 SGHRS, CDR2 YFSETQ. The CDR3 spans 17 residues. The CDR3 nucleotides read TGCGCCAGCAGCTTGAACCGAGGGACAGGGGTTGGCGGGGAGCTGTTTTTT. It translates to CASSLNRGTGVGGELFF.

Note on this clone: Different DNA sequences within this sample yield the same CDR3. This sequence joins TRBV5-1 and TRBJ2-3, with 8 bases aligning to TRBD1. This CDR3 region has 13 residues. The germline V gene encodes CDR1 SGHRS and CDR2 YFSETQ. The ends lost 5 bases at V and 3 bases at J; junction bases unmatched: 2. The DNA of the CDR3 is TGCGCCAGCAGTGGACAGGGTACAGATACGCAGTATTTT. Its protein is CASSGQGTDTQYF.